These 10 T cell receptor beta chains were all obtained from the same sample, sequenced in a study of tumor and adjacent non-tumor tissue in lung cancer. The template was RNA from unsorted bulk tissue. The library came from three nested PCR rounds adapted from ARM-PCR protocols. MiXCR was run by TCRdb on the multiplex PCR reads, yielding one entry per CDR3 protein. This table has about 85,000 distinct CDR3 sequences, approximately 57% appearing once. Sequencing was performed on lung tumor tissue. These receptors all stem from a man aged 65 to 79 with non-small cell lung cancer.

Remarks on this clonotype: One end of the junction fails to match germline, which may point to a read error. This chain connects TRBV11-2 to TRBJ2-1; D is unclear. The CDR3 is 16 amino acids. The germline V gene has CDR1 SGHAT and CDR2 FQNNGV. Written as DNA, the CDR3 is TGTGCAAGCAGCTTAGGGAAGGGCGGCACCCGCAATGAGCAGTTCTTC. Translation: CASSLGKGGTRNEQFF.

This clonotype was seen only a few times. This could be a read error, since a much larger clone is one nucleotide away. In this CDR3 the conserved last residue, phenylalanine or tryptophan, is missing, so a read error is likely. V is TRBV29-1 and J is TRBJ1-1, with 8 positions matching TRBD1. This CDR3 is built from 13 residues. Trimming removed 7 bases from V and 4 bases from J; junction bases left unmatched: 8. Per germline, CDR1 SQVTM and CDR2 ANQGSEA. CDR3 sequence reads: CSGGQGGGTEAFC. The CDR3 coding sequence is TGCAGCGGCGGACAGGGAGGAGGCACTGAAGCTTTCTGT.

Notes on this clonotype: Since no conserved phenylalanine or tryptophan closes the CDR3, a read error is the likely cause. CDR3 bases: TGTGCCATCAGCGGCGGGAGCTCCCACGAGCAGTACCTC. This translates into CAISGGSSHEQYL. The chain couples TRBV10-3 to TRBJ2-7; 7 bases agree with TRBD2. The CDR3 is 13 amino acids. Looked up from germline, CDR1 is ENHRY and CDR2 is SYGVKD.

On this clonotype itself: The junction departs from germline at one end; a sequencing error may be responsible. The chain uses TRBV11-1 and TRBJ2-5; possibly TRBD1 for D (6 bases). CDR3 length: 14 amino acids. Germline-derived CDR1 and CDR2 are SGHAT and FQDESV (reference sequence). The CDR3 region is CASTQGDPQETQYF. The CDR3 bases are TGTGCCAGCACACAGGGTGATCCACAAGAGACTCAGTACTTC. The full variable domain, its missing parts supplied by reference TRBV11-1 and TRBJ2-5, is EAEVAQSPRYKITEKSQAVAFWCDPISGHATLYWYRQILGQGPELLVQFQDESVVDDSQLPKDRFSAERLKGVDSTLKIQPAELGDSAMYLCASTQGDPQETQYFGPGTRLLVL.

Turning to this clonotype: This sequence may be a read error, since a much larger clone differs from it by one base. This chain uses TRBV6-1 with TRBJ2-5; D might be TRBD1 or TRBD2, each matching 6 bases. Germline CDR1 and CDR2: MNHNS and SASEGT. This CDR3 has 14 residues. The CDR3 DNA reads TGTGCCAGCAGACCTGAGGGGGGTGGAGAGACCCAGCACTTC. Protein: CASRPEGGGETQHF.

This clonotype came up many times. The chain recombines TRBV5-8 with TRBJ2-5, with a tentative D call TRBD1 (5 bases). Germline V gene sequence: CDR1 SGHTS, CDR2 YDEGEE. The CDR3 spans 15 residues. Trimming shortened V by 9 bases and J by 1 base, and 19 bases separated the two germline ends. The CDR3 protein is CATTRRGASQETQYF. As DNA, the CDR3 is TGTGCCACCACCCGCCGTGGGGCAAGCCAAGAGACCCAGTACTTC.

Worth noting for this clonotype: At one boundary the junction diverges from the germline segment, which might be a read error. The chain joins TRBV6-6 to TRBJ1-1, with D possibly matching TRBD1 (5 bases). Germline V gene data show CDR1 as MNHNY and CDR2 as SVGAGI (reference sequence). This CDR3 contains 15 residues. The CDR3 reads CTSSRTSESLPEAFF. The DNA for the CDR3 is TGCACCAGCAGTCGGACATCTGAGAGTTTACCTGAAGCTTTCTTT.

A word on this clonotype: One end of the junction does not line up with germline, which may come from a read error. The V and J genes are TRBV6-5 and TRBJ2-2; TRBD1 aligns across 8 bases. This CDR3 comprises 14 residues. Per germline, CDR1 MNHEY and CDR2 SVGAGI. CDR3: CTSSPGTGIRELFF. CDR3 sequence (DNA): TGTACCAGCAGTCCCGGGACAGGAATCAGGGAGCTGTTTTTT.

In regard to this clonotype: Given a much more abundant clone one base away, this may be a read error. The rearrangement joins TRBV5-6 to TRBJ2-3, with D maybe TRBD2 (7 bases). Looked up from germline, CDR1 is SGHDT and CDR2 is YYEEEE. This CDR3 spans 13 amino acids. V lost 2 bases to trimming and J lost 7 bases, with 11 bases between them. For the CDR3, the DNA is TGTGCCAGCAGCTTCGGGGGGACATATACGCAGTATTTT. Translating gives CASSFGGTYTQYF.

About this clonotype: At one end the junction does not follow the germline gene, possibly because of a read error. The J gene is TRBJ2-3, the V gene TRBV4-2; 10 bases align to TRBD2. CDR1 and CDR2 from the germline V gene are LGHNA and YNFKEQ. CDR3 length equals 17 residues. The CDR3 nucleotides read TGTGCCAGCAGCCTTACTAGCGGGACCTCTAGCATAGATACGCAGTATTTT. It encodes CASSLTSGTSSIDTQYF.